The 2 T cell receptor beta chains reported below all come from one sample, sequenced in a study of blood T cells in healthy people across ages (dated by TCRdb to between 2015 and 2017). Library generation was performed with 5' RACE. Sequencer: Illumina HiSeq 2500. A second PCR of about 7 to 12 cycles was run with a J-beta primer mix and a sample-barcoded 5' primer. TCRdb reprocessing: public reads trimmed at Q25 with fastp, clones called with MiXCR, in-frame beta chains kept. Identical CDR3 proteins give one entry, which carries the most common genes and DNA. Across this sample there are about 1,600,000 distinct CDR3 sequences, with 42% seen only once. The ten largest clones represent 7.9% of the sample. Sequencing was performed on blood. Receptor source: a woman under 30 in good health.

The chain joins TRBV11-2 to TRBJ2-5, with D perhaps being TRBD1 or TRBD2 (6 bases each). The closer fit of TRBJ2-7 to the DNA end suggests the J call may be wrong. The germline V gene has CDR1 SGHAT and CDR2 FQNNGV. This CDR3 spans 15 amino acids. The CDR3 region has the DNA TGTGCCAGCAGCTTTACGTGGGGGGCTGTCCACGAGCAGTACTTC. Translating gives CASSFTWGAVHEQYF.

CDR3 in DNA: TGTGCCAGCAGCCACCGGGGCTCCTATGGCTACACCTTC. Translated, it gives CASSHRGSYGYTF. The chain joins TRBV27 to TRBJ1-2; D possibly corresponds to TRBD1 (5 bases). Germline-derived CDR1 and CDR2 are MNHEY and SMNVEV (reference sequence). There are 13 residues in the CDR3. Trimming stripped 6 bases from V and 4 bases from J, with 12 bases between.